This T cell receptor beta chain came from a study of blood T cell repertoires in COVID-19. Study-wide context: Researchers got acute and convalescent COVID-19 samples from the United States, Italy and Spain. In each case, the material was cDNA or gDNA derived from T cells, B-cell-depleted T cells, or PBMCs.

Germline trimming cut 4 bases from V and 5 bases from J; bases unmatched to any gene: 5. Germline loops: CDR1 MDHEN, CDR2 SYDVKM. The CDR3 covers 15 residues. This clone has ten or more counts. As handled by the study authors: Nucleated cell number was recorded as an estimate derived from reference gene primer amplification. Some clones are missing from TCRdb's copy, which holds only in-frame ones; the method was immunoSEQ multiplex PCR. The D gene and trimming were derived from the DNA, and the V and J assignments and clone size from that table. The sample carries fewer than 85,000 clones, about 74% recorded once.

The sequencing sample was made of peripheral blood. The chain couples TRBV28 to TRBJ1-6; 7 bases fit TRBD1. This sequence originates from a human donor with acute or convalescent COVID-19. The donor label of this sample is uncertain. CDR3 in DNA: TGTGCCAGCAGTTCGGCGACAGGGCATAATTCACCCCTCCACTTT. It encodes CASSSATGHNSPLHF. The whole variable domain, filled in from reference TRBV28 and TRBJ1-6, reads DVKVTQSSRYLVKRTGEKVFLECVQDMDHENMFWYRQDPGLGLRLIYFSYDVKMKEKGDIPEGYSVSREKKERFSLILESASTNQTSMYLCASSSATGHNSPLHFGNGTRLTVT.